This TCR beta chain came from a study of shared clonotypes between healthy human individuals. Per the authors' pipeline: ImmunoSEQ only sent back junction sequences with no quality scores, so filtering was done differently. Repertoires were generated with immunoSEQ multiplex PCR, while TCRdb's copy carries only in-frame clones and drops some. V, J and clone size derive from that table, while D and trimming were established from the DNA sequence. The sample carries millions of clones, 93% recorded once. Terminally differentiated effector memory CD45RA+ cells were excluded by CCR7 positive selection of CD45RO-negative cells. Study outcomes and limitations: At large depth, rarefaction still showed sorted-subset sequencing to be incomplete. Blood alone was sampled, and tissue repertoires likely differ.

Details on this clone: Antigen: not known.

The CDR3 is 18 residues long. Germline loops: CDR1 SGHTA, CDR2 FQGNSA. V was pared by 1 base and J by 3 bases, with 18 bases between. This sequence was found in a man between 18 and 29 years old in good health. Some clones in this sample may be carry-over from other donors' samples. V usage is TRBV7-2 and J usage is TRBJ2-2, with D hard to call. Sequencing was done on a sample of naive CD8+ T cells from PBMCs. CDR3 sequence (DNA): TGTGCCAGCAGCTTAGGGTTTGGCGTATTGGTAGACACCGGGGAGCTGTTTTTT. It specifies CASSLGFGVLVDTGELFF. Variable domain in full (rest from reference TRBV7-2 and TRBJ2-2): GAGVSQSPSNKVTEKGKDVELRCDPISGHTALYWYRQSLGQGLEFLIYFQGNSAPDKSGLPSDRFSAERTGGSVSTLTIQRTQQEDSAVYLCASSLGFGVLVDTGELFFGEGSRLTVL.